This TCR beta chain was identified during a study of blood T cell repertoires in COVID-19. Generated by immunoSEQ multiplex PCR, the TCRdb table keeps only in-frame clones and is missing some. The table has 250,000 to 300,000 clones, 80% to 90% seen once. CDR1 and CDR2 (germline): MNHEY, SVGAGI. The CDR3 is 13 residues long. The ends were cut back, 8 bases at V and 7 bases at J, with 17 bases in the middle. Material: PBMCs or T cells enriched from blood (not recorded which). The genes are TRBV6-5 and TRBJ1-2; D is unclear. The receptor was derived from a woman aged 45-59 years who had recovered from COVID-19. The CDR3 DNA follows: TGTGCCAGCCCTATGCGGAGGCCGCTTGGCTACACCTTC. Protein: CASPMRRPLGYTF.